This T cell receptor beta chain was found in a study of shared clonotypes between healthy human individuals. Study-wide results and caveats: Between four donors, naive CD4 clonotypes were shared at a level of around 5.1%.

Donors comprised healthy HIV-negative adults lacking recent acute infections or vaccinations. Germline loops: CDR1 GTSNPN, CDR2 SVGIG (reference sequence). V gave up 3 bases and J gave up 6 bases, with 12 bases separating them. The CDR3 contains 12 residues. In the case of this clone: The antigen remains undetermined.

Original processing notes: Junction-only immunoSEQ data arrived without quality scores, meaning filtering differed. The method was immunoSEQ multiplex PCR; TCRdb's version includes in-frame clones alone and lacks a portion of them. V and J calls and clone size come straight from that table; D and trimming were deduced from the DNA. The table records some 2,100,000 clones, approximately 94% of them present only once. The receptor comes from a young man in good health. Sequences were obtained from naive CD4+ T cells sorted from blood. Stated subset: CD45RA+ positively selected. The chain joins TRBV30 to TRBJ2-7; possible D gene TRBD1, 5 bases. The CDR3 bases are TGTGCCTGGAGAGATGGGGCTGGCGAGCAGTACTTC. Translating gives CAWRDGAGEQYF.